Described below is a single TCR beta chain sequence and its context. Antigen unknown. The data belong to a study of cytomegalovirus exposure and HLA in healthy donors. Study-level findings and limits: A subsequent analysis found that TCR clusters from the first cohort also tended to co-occur in the 130 or so validation repertoires, with about 94% of cluster scores above 0. The classifier reportedly diagnosed cytomegalovirus status with high specificity and sensitivity. Rarity marked most TCR sequences, yet some public TCRs occurred in many donors.

Clones were sequenced by immunoSEQ multiplex PCR, and TCRdb holds only the in-frame ones, with some missing. There are some 250,000 clones in the sample; approximately 83% occur only once, and 0.95% to 1.5% lies in the top ten. The donors were part of the roughly 130-subject validation cohort, which stood apart from the roughly 680-subject first cohort. Germline V gives CDR1 ENHRY, CDR2 SYGVKD. V was pared by 4 bases and J by 0 bases, with 13 bases between. The CDR3 is 15 residues long. Sequenced sample: PBMCs. This chain joins TRBV10-3 and TRBJ2-7; perhaps TRBD2 as D (6 bases). The receptor's source is a woman aged 25-40 years in good health and CMV-seropositive. CDR3 in amino acids: CAISGSGSLSYEQYF. The CDR3 DNA is TGTGCCATCAGTGGTTCCGGGAGCCTCTCCTACGAGCAGTACTTC.